This T cell receptor beta chain was recorded in a study of blood T cells in healthy people across ages. Study outcomes and limitations: Per million T cells, the diversity of TCR beta decreased roughly linearly as age advanced. The study could not conclusively compare naive and antigen-experienced cells, given its unsorted PBMCs.

The CDR3 sequence is 14 residues long. Germline CDR1 is LNHNV and CDR2 is YYDKDF (reference sequence). With V trimmed by 5 bases and J by 8 bases, 8 bases remained unmatched. As concerns this clonotype: No antigen is known for it.

The study isolated at least 7 million PBMCs from each sample. A second PCR, run for about 7 to 12 cycles, used a sample-barcoded 5' primer plus a J-beta primer mix. Each CDR3 protein is one row after TCRdb ran MiXCR on the 5' RACE reads. The sample holds roughly 1.7 million distinct CDR3 sequences, roughly 32% seen once. Specimen: blood. The chain combines TRBV15 with TRBJ2-1; 8 nucleotides agree with TRBD1. The source of this sequence is a woman aged 30 to 39 in good health. CDR3 in DNA: TGTGCCACCAGCGGAGGACAGGGCGGCGATGAGCAGTTCTTC. As protein: CATSGGQGGDEQFF.